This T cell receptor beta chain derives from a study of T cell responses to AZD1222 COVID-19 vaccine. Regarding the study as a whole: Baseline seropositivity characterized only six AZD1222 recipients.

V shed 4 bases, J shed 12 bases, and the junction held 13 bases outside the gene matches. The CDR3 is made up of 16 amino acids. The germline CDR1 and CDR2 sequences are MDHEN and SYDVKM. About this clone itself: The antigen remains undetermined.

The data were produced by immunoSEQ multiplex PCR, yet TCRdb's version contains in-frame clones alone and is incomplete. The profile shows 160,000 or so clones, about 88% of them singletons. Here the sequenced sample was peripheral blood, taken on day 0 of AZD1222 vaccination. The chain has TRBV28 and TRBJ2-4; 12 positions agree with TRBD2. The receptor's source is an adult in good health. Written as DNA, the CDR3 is TGTGCCAGCAGTTCACCGAGACTAGCGGGAGAAGTCACTCAGTACTTC. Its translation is CASSSPRLAGEVTQYF. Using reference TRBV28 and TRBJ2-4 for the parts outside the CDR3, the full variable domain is DVKVTQSSRYLVKRTGEKVFLECVQDMDHENMFWYRQDPGLGLRLIYFSYDVKMKEKGDIPEGYSVSREKKERFSLILESASTNQTSMYLCASSSPRLAGEVTQYFGAGTRLSVL.